The T cell receptor beta chain under discussion was sequenced for a study of cytomegalovirus exposure and HLA in healthy donors. Turning to this clone: Its matching antigen is unknown.

Only in-frame clones appear in the TCRdb table, and some are missing; sequencing was by immunoSEQ multiplex PCR. The sample carries about 98,000 clones, around 88% recorded once. The CDR3 extends over 17 amino acids. Germline V gives CDR1 SGHRS, CDR2 YFSETQ. With V trimmed by 4 bases and J by 1 base, 7 bases remained unmatched. Findings and limits, study-wide: According to a subsequent analysis, TCR clusters from the first cohort were inclined to appear together in the 110 or so validation repertoires.

The V call is TRBV5-1, the J call TRBJ2-3, with TRBD1 identical over 12 bases. The specimen sequenced was PBMCs. The sequence was obtained from a woman in her twenties or thirties in good health and CMV-seronegative. DNA of the CDR3: TGCGCCAGCAGCACCGGGACAGGGGGCATAGGCACAGATACGCAGTATTTT. Amino acids: CASSTGTGGIGTDTQYF.